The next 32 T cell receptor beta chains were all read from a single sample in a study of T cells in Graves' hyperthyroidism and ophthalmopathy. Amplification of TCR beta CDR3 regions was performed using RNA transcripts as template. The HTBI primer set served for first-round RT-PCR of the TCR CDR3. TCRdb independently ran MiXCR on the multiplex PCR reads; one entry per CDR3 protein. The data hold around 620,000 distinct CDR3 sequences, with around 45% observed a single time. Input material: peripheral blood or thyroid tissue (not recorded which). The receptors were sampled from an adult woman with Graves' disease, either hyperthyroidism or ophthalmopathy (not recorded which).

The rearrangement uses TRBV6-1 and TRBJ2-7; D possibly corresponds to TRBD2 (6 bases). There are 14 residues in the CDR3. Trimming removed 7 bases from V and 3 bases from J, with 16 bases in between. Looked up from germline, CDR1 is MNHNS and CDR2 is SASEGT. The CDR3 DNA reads TGTGCCAGCAAAAAAGGAGGGCCGAGCTACGAGCAGTACTTC. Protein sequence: CASKKGGPSYEQYF.

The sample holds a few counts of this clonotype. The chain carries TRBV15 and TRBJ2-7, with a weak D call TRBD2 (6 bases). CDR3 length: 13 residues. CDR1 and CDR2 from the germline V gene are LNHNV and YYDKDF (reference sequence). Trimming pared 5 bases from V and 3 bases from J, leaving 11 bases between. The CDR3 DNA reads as TGTGCCACCAGCCGACGGGGGTTCTACGAGCAGTACTTC. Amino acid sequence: CATSRRGFYEQYF.

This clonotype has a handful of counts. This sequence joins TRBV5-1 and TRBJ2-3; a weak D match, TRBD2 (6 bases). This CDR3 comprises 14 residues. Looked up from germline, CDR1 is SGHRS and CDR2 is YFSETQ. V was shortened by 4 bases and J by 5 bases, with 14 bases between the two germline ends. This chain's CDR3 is CASSNGGKIDTQYF. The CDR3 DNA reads TGCGCCAGCAGCAACGGCGGGAAGATAGATACGCAGTATTTT.

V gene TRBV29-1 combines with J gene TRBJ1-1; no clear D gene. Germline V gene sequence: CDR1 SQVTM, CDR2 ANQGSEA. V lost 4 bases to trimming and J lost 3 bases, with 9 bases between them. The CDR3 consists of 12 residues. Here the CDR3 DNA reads TGCAGCGTTGGAGTTCTGGACACTGAAGCTTTCTTT. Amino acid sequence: CSVGVLDTEAFF.

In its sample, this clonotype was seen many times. The CDR3 DNA is TGTGCCAGCAGCCAAACTAGCACAGAGACCCAGTACTTC. As protein: CASSQTSTETQYF. The rearrangement joins TRBV3-1 to TRBJ2-5, with TRBD2 as a possible D gene (6 bases). V was shortened by 2 bases and J by 4 bases, with 8 bases between the two germline ends. The germline V gene has CDR1 LGHDT and CDR2 YNNKEL (reference sequence). CDR3 size: 13 residues.

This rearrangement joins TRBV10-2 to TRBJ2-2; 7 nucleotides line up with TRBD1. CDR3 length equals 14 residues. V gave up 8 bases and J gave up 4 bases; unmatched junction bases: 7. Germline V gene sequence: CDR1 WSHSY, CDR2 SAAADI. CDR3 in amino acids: CASQGGGGTGELFF. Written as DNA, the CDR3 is TGCGCCAGCCAAGGGGGCGGTGGCACCGGGGAGCTGTTTTTT.

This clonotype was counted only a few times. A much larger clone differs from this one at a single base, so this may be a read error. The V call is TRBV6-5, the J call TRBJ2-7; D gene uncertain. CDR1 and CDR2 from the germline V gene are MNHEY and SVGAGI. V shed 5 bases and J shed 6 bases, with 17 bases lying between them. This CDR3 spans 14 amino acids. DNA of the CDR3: TGTGCCAGCAGTGGAAGGTATAGGGAACTCGAGCAGTACTTC. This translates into CASSGRYRELEQYF.

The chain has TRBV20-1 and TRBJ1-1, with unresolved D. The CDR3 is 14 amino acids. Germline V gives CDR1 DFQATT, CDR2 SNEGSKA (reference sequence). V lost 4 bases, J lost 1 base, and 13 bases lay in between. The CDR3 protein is CSANTLGRNTEAFF. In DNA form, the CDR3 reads TGCAGTGCTAACACCTTAGGACGGAACACTGAAGCTTTCTTT.

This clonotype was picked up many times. This chain's CDR3 is CSASRLAENEQYF. The CDR3 DNA follows: TGCAGTGCTAGTCGACTAGCGGAAAACGAGCAGTACTTC. The rearrangement links TRBV20-1 to TRBJ2-7; 9 nucleotides align to TRBD2. Germline V CDR1 and CDR2: DFQATT, SNEGSKA (reference sequence). CDR3 length: 13 residues. The J segment lost 5 bases and the V segment lost 3 bases, leaving 5 bases of the junction unmatched.

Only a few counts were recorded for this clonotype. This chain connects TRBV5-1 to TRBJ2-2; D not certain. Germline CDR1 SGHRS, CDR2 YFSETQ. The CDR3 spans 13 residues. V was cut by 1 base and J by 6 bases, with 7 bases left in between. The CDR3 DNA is TGCGCCAGCAGCTTGTTTGTTGCCGGGGAGCTGTTTTTT. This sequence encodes CASSLFVAGELFF. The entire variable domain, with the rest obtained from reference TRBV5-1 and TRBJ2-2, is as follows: KAGVTQTPRYLIKTRGQQVTLSCSPISGHRSVSWYQQTPGQGLQFLFEYFSETQRNKGNFPGRFSGRQFSNSRSEMNVSTLELGDSALYLCASSLFVAGELFFGEGSRLTVL.

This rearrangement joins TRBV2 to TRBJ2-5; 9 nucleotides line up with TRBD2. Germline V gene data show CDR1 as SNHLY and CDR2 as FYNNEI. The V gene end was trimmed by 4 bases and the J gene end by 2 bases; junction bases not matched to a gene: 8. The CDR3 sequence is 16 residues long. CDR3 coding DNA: TGTGCCAGCAGTGTCGGGTTAGCGGGAGAACAAGAGACCCAGTACTTC. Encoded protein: CASSVGLAGEQETQYF.

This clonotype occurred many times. CDR3 nucleotide sequence: TGTGCCAGCAGCCAACAGCGAAGAGAGACCCAGTACTTC. This translates into CASSQQRRETQYF. The rearrangement uses TRBV3-1 and TRBJ2-5, with unresolved D. The V and J ends lost 2 bases and 4 bases respectively, with 8 bases between them. The CDR3 has 13 residues. Germline values: CDR1 LGHDT, CDR2 YNNKEL (reference sequence).

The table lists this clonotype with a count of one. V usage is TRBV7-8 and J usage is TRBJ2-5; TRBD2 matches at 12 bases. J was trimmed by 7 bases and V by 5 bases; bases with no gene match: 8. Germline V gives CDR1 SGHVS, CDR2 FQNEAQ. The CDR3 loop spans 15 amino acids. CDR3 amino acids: CASSQTSGRGLTQYF. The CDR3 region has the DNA TGTGCCAGCAGCCAGACTAGCGGGAGAGGTTTGACCCAGTACTTC.

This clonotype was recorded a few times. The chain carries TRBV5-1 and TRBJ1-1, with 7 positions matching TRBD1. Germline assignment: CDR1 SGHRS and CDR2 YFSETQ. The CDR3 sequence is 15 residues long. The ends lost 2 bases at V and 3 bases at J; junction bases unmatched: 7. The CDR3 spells CASSFGTARDTEAFF. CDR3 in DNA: TGCGCCAGCAGCTTTGGGACAGCAAGGGACACTGAAGCTTTCTTT.

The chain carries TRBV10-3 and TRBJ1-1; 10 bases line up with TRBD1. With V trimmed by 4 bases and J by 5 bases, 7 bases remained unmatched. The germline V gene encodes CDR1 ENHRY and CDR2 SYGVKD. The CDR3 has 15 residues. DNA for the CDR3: TGTGCCATCAGTGGCCGGGACAGGGGAGGAACTGAAGCTTTCTTT. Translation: CAISGRDRGGTEAFF.

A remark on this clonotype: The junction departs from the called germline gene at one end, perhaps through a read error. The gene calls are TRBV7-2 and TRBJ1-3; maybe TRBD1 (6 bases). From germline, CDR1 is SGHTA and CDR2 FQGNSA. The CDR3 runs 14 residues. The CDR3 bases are TGCGCCAGCAGCCAACAGGGTACTGGAAACACCATATATTTT. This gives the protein CASSQQGTGNTIYF. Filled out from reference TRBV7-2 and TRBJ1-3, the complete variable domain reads GAGVSQSPSNKVTEKGKDVELRCDPISGHTALYWYRQSLGQGLEFLIYFQGNSAPDKSGLPSDRFSAERTGGSVSTLTIQRTQQEDSAVYLCASSQQGTGNTIYFGEGSWLTVV.

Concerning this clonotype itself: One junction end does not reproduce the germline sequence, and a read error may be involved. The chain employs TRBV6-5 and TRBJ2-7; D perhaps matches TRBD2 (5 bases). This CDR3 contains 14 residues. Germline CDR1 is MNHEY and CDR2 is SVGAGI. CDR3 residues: CASSPLELAGELYF. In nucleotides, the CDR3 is TGTGCCAGCAGTCCACTCGAGTTGGCCGGGGAGCTGTACTTC.

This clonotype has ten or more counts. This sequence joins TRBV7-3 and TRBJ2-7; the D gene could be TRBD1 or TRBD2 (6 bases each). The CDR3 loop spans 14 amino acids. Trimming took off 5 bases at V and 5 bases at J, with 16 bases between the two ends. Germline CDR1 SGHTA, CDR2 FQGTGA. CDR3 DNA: TGTGCCAGCAGCGCCGAGGGGGGATTCGACGAGCAGTACTTC. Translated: CASSAEGGFDEQYF.

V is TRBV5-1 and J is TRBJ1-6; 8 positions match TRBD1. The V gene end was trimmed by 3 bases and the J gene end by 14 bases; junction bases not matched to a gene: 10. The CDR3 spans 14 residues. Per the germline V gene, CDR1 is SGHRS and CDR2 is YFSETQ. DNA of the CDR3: TGCGCCAGCAGCTGGGACAGGTTGTTCTCGTCCCTCCACTTT. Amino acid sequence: CASSWDRLFSSLHF. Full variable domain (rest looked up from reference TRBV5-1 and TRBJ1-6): KAGVTQTPRYLIKTRGQQVTLSCSPISGHRSVSWYQQTPGQGLQFLFEYFSETQRNKGNFPGRFSGRQFSNSRSEMNVSTLELGDSALYLCASSWDRLFSSLHFGNGTRLTVT.

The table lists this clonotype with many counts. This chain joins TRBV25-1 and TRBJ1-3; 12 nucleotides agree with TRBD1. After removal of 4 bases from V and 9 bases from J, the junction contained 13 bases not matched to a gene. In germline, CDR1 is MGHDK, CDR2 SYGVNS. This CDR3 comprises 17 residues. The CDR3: CASSVGKGQGAISTIYF. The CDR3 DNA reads TGTGCCAGCAGTGTGGGGAAGGGACAGGGGGCCATCAGCACCATATATTTT.

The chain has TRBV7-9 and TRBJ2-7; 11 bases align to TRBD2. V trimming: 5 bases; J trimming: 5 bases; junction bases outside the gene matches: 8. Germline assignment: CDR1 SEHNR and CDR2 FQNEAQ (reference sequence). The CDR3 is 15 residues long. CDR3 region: CASSRMTSGIHEQYF. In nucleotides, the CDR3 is TGTGCCAGCAGCCGTATGACTAGCGGGATCCACGAGCAGTACTTC.

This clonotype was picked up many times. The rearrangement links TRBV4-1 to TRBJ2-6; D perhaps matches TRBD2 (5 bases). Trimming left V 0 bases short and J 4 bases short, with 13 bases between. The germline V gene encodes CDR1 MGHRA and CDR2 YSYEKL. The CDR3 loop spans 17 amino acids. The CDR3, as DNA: TGCGCCAGCAGCCAAGACCGGGGTGCTCTCGGGGCCAACGTCCTGACTTTC. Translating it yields CASSQDRGALGANVLTF.

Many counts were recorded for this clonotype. Here the CDR3 reads CASSRGIGGRGYTF. The CDR3 DNA reads TGTGCCAGCAGTAGGGGTATAGGAGGTCGAGGCTACACCTTC. This chain links TRBV2 with TRBJ1-2; D perhaps matches TRBD1 (5 bases). This CDR3 region has 14 residues. Deletions cut 5 bases from V and 8 bases from J, with 18 bases between. Germline assignment: CDR1 SNHLY and CDR2 FYNNEI.

The CDR3 region has the DNA TGTGCCAGCAGCTTAAACGGGGGATACGACGAGCAGTACTTC. As protein: CASSLNGGYDEQYF. J is TRBJ2-7 and V is TRBV7-6, with a tentative D call TRBD2 (6 bases). CDR3 length: 14 residues. V gave up 2 bases and J gave up 5 bases, with 13 bases separating them. Germline assignment: CDR1 SGHVS and CDR2 FNYEAQ.

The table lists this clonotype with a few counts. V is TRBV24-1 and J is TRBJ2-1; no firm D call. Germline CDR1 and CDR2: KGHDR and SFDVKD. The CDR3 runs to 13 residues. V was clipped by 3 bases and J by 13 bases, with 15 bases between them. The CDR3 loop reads CATSDRPFRDQFF. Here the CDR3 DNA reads TGTGCCACCAGTGATCGGCCTTTTCGTGACCAGTTCTTC.

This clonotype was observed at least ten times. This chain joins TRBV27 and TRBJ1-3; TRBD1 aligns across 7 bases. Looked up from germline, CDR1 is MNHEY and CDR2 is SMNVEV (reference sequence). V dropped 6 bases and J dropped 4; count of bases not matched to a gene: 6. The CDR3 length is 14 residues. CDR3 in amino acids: CASRSTGIGNTIYF. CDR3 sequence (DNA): TGTGCCAGCAGGTCGACAGGGATCGGAAACACCATATATTTT.

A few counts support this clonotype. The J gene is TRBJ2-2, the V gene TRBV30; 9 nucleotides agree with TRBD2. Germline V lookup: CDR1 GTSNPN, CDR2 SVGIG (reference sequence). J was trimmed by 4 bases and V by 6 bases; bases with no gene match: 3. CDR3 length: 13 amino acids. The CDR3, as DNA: TGTGCCTGCTCGGGACTAGCCACCGGGGAGCTGTTTTTT. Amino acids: CACSGLATGELFF.

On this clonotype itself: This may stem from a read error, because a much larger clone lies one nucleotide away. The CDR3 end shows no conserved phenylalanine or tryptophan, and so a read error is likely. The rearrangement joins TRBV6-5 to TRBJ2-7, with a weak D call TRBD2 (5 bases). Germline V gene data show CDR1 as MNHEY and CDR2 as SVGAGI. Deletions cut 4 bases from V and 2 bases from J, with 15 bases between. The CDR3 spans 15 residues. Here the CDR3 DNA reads TGTGCCAGCAGTTTCTCTGACTACCCAACCTACGAGCAGTACTCC. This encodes CASSFSDYPTYEQYS.

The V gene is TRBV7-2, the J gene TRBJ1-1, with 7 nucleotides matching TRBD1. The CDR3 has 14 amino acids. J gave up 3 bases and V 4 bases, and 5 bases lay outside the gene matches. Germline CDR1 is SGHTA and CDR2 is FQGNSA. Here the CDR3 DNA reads TGTGCCAGCAGCTCAGGGGGAAGAGACACTGAAGCTTTCTTT. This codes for CASSSGGRDTEAFF.

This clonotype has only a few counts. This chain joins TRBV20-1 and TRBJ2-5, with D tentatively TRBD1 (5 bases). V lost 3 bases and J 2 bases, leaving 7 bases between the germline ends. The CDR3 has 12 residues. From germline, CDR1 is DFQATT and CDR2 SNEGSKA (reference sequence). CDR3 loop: CSASSGQETQYF. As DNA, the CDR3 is TGCAGTGCTAGTTCAGGGCAAGAGACCCAGTACTTC.

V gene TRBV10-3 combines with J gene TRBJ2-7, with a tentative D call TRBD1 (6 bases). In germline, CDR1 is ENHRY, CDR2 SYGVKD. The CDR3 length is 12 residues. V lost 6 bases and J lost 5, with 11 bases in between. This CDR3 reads CAISTGNHEQYF. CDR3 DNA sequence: TGTGCCATCAGCACAGGGAACCACGAGCAGTACTTC.

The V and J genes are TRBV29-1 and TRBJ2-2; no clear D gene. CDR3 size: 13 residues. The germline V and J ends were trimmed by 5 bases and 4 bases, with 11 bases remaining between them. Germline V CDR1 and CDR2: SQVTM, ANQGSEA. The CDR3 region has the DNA TGCAGCGTTTTTGTAGGTGCCACCGGGGAGCTGTTTTTT. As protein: CSVFVGATGELFF.